This T cell receptor (beta chain) was identified during a study of CD8 T cells in ankylosing spondylitis. Study-level results: Seemingly distinctive of ankylosing spondylitis blood was a TCR beta motif formed by eight highly homologous variants. Enrichment of disease-linked clones was reportedly significant in matched ankylosing spondylitis synovial fluid. Disease-linked clones had a CD8+ phenotype and relatively low frequency in peripheral blood. Earlier reports found some motif variants in synovial fluid and blood in reactive arthritis.

Using quantitative 5'-RACE with molecular barcodes, the authors made TCR beta libraries. In TCRdb, the 5' RACE reads were re-called with MiXCR into one record per CDR3 protein. The sample lists 450,000 to 550,000 distinct CDR3 sequences; roughly 5.2% were seen once. This clonotype was detected many times. Its antigen is currently unknown. This CDR3 contains 13 residues. The germline gives CDR1 SQVTM, CDR2 ANQGSEA. The V end lost 7 bases, the J end lost 7 bases, and 16 bases lay between the germline ends. The sample was blood, either unsorted or a sorted T cell fraction (not recorded which). The chain has TRBV29-1 and TRBJ1-4; TRBD1 might be the D (5 bases). This TCR derives from a male donor with ankylosing spondylitis. The CDR3 reads CSAGDPGGEKLFF. Written as DNA, the CDR3 is TGCAGCGCTGGGGACCCCGGAGGTGAAAAACTGTTTTTT.